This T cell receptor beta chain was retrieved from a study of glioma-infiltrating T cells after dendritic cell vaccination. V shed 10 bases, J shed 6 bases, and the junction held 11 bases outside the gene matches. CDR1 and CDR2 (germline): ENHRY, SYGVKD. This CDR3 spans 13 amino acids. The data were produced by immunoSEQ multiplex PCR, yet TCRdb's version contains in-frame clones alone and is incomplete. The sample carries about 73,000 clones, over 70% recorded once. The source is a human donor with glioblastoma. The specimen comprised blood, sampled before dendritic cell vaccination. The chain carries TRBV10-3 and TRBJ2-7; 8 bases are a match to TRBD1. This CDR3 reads CATQVQGAGEQYV. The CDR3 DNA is TGTGCCACTCAGGTGCAGGGGGCGGGCGAGCAGTACGTC.